Listed here is a single T cell receptor beta chain. After removal of 3 bases from V and 10 bases from J, the junction contained 0 bases not matched to a gene. The CDR3 has 11 residues. Germline V gene sequence: CDR1 SNHLY, CDR2 FYNNEI. The data derive from a study of blood T cell repertoires in COVID-19. For the study at large: Acute and convalescent COVID-19 samples came from the United States, Italy and Spain.

TCRdb keeps only in-frame clones here, not all; method: immunoSEQ multiplex PCR. The profile shows roughly 18,000 clones, approximately 83% of them singletons. The genes are TRBV2 and TRBJ2-4; 7 bases fit TRBD2. The source of this sequence is a human donor in a cohort sampled during active COVID-19. Input material: peripheral blood. CDR3 residues: CASSEGGIQYF. For the CDR3, the DNA is TGTGCCAGCAGTGAGGGGGGGATTCAGTACTTC.